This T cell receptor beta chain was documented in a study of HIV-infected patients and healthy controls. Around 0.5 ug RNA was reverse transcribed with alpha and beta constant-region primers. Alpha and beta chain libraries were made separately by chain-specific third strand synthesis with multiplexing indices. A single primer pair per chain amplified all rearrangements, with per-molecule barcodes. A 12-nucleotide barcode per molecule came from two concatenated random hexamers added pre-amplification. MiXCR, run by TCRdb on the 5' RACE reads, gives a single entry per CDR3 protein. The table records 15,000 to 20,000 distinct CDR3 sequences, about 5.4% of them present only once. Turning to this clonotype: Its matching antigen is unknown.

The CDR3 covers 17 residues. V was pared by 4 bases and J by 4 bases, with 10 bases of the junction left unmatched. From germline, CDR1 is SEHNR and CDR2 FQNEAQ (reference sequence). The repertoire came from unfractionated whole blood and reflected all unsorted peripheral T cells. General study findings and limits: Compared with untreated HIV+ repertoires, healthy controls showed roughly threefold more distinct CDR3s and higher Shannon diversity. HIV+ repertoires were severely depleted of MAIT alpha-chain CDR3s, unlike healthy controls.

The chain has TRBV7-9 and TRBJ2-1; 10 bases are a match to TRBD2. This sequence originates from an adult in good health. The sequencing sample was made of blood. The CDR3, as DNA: TGTGCCAGCAGCTCCTCTACCGCTAGCGGGGGATACAATGAGCAGTTCTTC. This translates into CASSSSTASGGYNEQFF.